Following are 15 T cell receptor beta chains from one sample sequenced in a study of shared clonotypes between healthy human individuals. Profiled with immunoSEQ multiplex PCR; TCRdb holds only in-frame clones, not every one. The table has over 2 million clones, roughly 95% seen once. Material: naive CD4+ T cells sorted from blood. Subset here: CD45RA+ positively selected. The source of these receptors is a man between 18 and 35 years old in good health.

This clone showed up just once. The chain joins TRBV27 to TRBJ2-7, with D perhaps matching TRBD1 (5 bases). V lost 5 bases and J 2 bases, leaving 16 bases between the germline ends. The CDR3 has 15 residues. Germline V CDR1 and CDR2: MNHEY, SMNVEV (reference sequence). CDR3 amino acids: CASSTGQGLTYEQYF. The CDR3 coding sequence is TGTGCCAGCAGTACCGGGCAGGGCTTAACCTACGAGCAGTACTTC.

This sequence joins TRBV30 and TRBJ1-6, with a tentative D call TRBD1 (5 bases). The CDR3 length is 14 residues. Germline V gives CDR1 GTSNPN, CDR2 SVGIG (reference sequence). The V gene lost 1 base and the J gene lost 4 bases, with 8 bases spanning the gap. The CDR3 DNA reads as TGTGCCTGGAGTGAGACAGCTTATAATTCACCCCTCCACTTT. This translates into CAWSETAYNSPLHF.

The V gene is TRBV5-1, the J gene TRBJ2-3; D is ambiguous. V dropped 2 bases and J dropped 6 bases, with 7 bases sitting between them. This CDR3 is built from 12 residues. In germline, CDR1 is SGHRS, CDR2 YFSETQ. CDR3 DNA sequence: TGCGCCAGCAGCTTCGGATCGGATACGCAGTATTTT. It is translated as CASSFGSDTQYF.

The CDR3, as DNA: TGTGCCAGCAGTTACTCGTCTAGCGGGGTTTACGAGCAGTACTTC. Residues: CASSYSSSGVYEQYF. The V gene is TRBV6-5, the J gene TRBJ2-7; 9 bases are shared with TRBD2. The V segment lost 0 bases and the J segment 4 bases; nucleotides outside the gene matches: 4. The germline CDR1 and CDR2 sequences are MNHEY and SVGAGI. CDR3 length: 15 residues.

The gene calls are TRBV10-3 and TRBJ2-2; perhaps TRBD2 as D (6 bases). The CDR3 contains 14 residues. Germline V gene data show CDR1 as ENHRY and CDR2 as SYGVKD. Trimming removed 3 bases from V and 6 bases from J, with 11 bases in between. CDR3 sequence reads: CAISDGSGAGELFF. The DNA for the CDR3 is TGTGCCATCAGTGACGGTTCGGGGGCCGGGGAGCTGTTTTTT.

J is TRBJ2-7 and V is TRBV7-2, with 11 bases matching TRBD2. Germline CDR1 SGHTA, CDR2 FQGNSA. The CDR3 is 15 amino acids. The trim removed 0 bases at V and 6 bases at J, leaving 4 bases unmatched. The CDR3 nucleotides read TGTGCCAGCAGCTTAGCGTTAGCGGGAGGGCCCGAGCAGTACTTC. Translating it yields CASSLALAGGPEQYF.

In the case of this clone: The junction and the germline gene differ at one end; a read error may be behind it. The chain uses TRBV28 and TRBJ2-2; D is unresolved. Germline CDR1 reads MDHEN; CDR2 reads SYDVKM. The CDR3 runs to 12 residues. The CDR3 reads CATSPETGELFF. In DNA form, the CDR3 reads TGTGCCACCAGTCCAGAGACCGGGGAGCTGTTTTTT.

V and J are TRBV28 and TRBJ2-3, with TRBD2 matching 9 bases. V lost 3 bases, J lost 5 bases, and 6 bases stayed unmatched. The CDR3 sequence is 15 residues long. Germline V gene sequence: CDR1 MDHEN, CDR2 SYDVKM. The CDR3 DNA reads TGTGCCAGCAGTTTGTCCGCAGCGGGGGGAGATACGCAGTATTTT. This sequence encodes CASSLSAAGGDTQYF.

The chain combines TRBV10-3 with TRBJ2-3; TRBD1 aligns across 8 bases. Germline values: CDR1 ENHRY, CDR2 SYGVKD. The CDR3 contains 15 residues. With V trimmed by 2 bases and J by 4 bases, 5 bases remained unmatched. CDR3 protein: CAISEGDRLSDTQYF. CDR3 bases: TGTGCCATCAGTGAGGGGGACAGGCTTTCAGATACGCAGTATTTT.

The rearrangement links TRBV30 to TRBJ2-6, with D hard to call. Germline V gives CDR1 GTSNPN, CDR2 SVGIG (reference sequence). The CDR3 has 15 amino acids. V lost 2 bases, J lost 0 bases, and 8 bases lay in between. CDR3 in DNA: TGTGCCTGGAGTATAAGGAGCTCTGGGGCCAACGTCCTGACTTTC. This gives the protein CAWSIRSSGANVLTF.

The CDR3 DNA sequence: TGCGCCAGCAGCCAAGATGCAGGGTGGGAAGCTTTCTTT. Its protein product is CASSQDAGWEAFF. This chain connects TRBV4-1 to TRBJ1-1, with D perhaps TRBD1 (5 bases). The germline V gene encodes CDR1 MGHRA and CDR2 YSYEKL. The V end was cut by 0 bases, the J end by 8 bases, with 10 bases between. The CDR3 runs to 13 residues.

The rearrangement joins TRBV6-1 to TRBJ1-1, with 7 bases identical to TRBD1. CDR3 length: 13 residues. V shed 6 bases, J shed 8 bases, and the junction held 9 bases outside the gene matches. Germline V lookup: CDR1 MNHNS, CDR2 SASEGT. The CDR3 sequence: CASRQGGRGEAFF. CDR3 sequence (DNA): TGTGCCAGCAGGCAGGGGGGGAGGGGCGAAGCTTTCTTT.

CDR3 coding DNA: TGTGCCAGCAGTCCCCCCCCGGTCCAGAAGACCCAGTACTTC. Translation: CASSPPPVQKTQYF. This chain links TRBV28 with TRBJ2-5, with D hard to call. This CDR3 is 14 amino acids long. Per the germline V gene, CDR1 is MDHEN and CDR2 is SYDVKM. V shed 5 bases and J shed 6 bases, with 16 bases lying between them. Looking up the rest from reference TRBV28 and TRBJ2-5 gives the full variable domain: DVKVTQSSRYLVKRTGEKVFLECVQDMDHENMFWYRQDPGLGLRLIYFSYDVKMKEKGDIPEGYSVSREKKERFSLILESASTNQTSMYLCASSPPPVQKTQYFGPGTRLLVL.

The table lists this clone with a count of one. Other DNA sequences in the sample encode the same CDR3. The chain is built from TRBV7-9 and TRBJ1-1; D uncertain. There are 13 residues in the CDR3. The germline CDR1 and CDR2 sequences are SEHNR and FQNEAQ (reference sequence). V lost 1 base, J lost 1 base, and 4 bases lay in between. CDR3 protein: CASSLESNTEAFF. CDR3 nucleotides: TGTGCCAGCAGCTTAGAATCGAACACTGAAGCTTTCTTT. The full variable domain, rest sourced from reference TRBV7-9 and TRBJ1-1, is DTGVSQNPRHKITKRGQNVTFRCDPISEHNRLYWYRQTLGQGPEFLTYFQNEAQLEKSRLLSDRFSAERPKGSFSTLEIQRTEQGDSAMYLCASSLESNTEAFFGQGTRLTVV.

This chain connects TRBV4-3 to TRBJ1-5; no reliable D call. V lost 4 bases to trimming and J lost 1 base, with 11 bases between them. Germline V CDR1 and CDR2: LGHNA, YSLEER. The CDR3 has 15 residues. The DNA for the CDR3 is TGCGCCAGCAGCCCAGGCATGATGAGCAATCAGCCCCAGCATTTT. As protein: CASSPGMMSNQPQHF.